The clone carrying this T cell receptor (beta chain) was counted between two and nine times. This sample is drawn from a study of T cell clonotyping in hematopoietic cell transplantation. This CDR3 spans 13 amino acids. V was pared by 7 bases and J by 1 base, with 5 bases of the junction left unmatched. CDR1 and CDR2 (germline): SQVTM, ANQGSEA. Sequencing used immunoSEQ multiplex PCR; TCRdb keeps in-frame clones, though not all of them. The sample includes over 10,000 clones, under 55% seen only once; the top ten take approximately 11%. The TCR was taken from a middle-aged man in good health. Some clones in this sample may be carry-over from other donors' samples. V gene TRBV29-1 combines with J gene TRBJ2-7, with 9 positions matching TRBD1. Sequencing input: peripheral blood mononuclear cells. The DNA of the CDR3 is TGCAGCGCCACGACAGGGGGGTCCTACGAGCAGTACTTC. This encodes CSATTGGSYEQYF.